What follows is one T cell receptor (beta chain) and its context. Clones were sequenced by immunoSEQ multiplex PCR, and TCRdb holds only the in-frame ones, with some missing. The sample carries about 200,000 clones, roughly 79% recorded once. CDR1 and CDR2 (germline): MDHEN, SYDVKM. This CDR3 spans 13 amino acids. Losses at the gene ends were 6 bases for V and 3 bases for J; bases not matched to a gene: 4. These data come from a study of blood T cell repertoires in COVID-19. Overall study context: Samples came from the United States, Italy and Spain, spanning acute and convalescent COVID-19.

This TCR came from a woman aged 50 to 60 with acute COVID-19. The chain links TRBV28 to TRBJ2-7; 8 bases are shared with TRBD1. Material: PBMCs or T cells enriched from blood (not recorded which). The CDR3 DNA reads TGTGCCAGCAGCCGGACAGGGCTCTACGAGCAGTACTTC. Protein: CASSRTGLYEQYF.